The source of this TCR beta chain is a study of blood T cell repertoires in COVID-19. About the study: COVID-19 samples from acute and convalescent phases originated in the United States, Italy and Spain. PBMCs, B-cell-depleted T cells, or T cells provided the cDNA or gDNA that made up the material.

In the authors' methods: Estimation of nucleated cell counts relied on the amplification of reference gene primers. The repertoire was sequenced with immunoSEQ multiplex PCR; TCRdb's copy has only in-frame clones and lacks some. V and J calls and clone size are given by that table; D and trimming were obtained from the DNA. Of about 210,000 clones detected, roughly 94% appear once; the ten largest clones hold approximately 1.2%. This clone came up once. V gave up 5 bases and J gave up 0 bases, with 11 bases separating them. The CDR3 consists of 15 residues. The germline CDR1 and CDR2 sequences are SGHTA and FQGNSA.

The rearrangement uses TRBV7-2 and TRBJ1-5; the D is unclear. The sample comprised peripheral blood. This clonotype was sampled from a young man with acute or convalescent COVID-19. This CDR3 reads CASSAGRNSNQPQHF. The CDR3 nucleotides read TGTGCCAGCAGCGCGGGTCGAAATAGCAATCAGCCCCAGCATTTT.